Shown below are 8 T cell receptor beta chains from a single sample sequenced in a study of T-cell memory formation after mild COVID-19. TCRdb called the 5' RACE reads again in MiXCR, with one record for every CDR3 protein. The sample has around 510,000 distinct CDR3 sequences; about 20% are singletons. What was sequenced was PBMCs or a T cell subset sorted from them (not recorded which). The receptors shown here come from an adult woman who had mild COVID-19 (a few samples of this study predate the infection). Cell type and time point are not known.

This clonotype was counted only a few times. The chain joins TRBV20-1 to TRBJ2-1; tentative D call: TRBD2 (5 bases). The CDR3 is 19 residues long. Germline V lookup: CDR1 DFQATT, CDR2 SNEGSKA (reference sequence). V shed 2 bases and J shed 0 bases, with 23 bases lying between them. CDR3 in amino acids: CSARLDLQPTKRSYNEQFF. The CDR3 nucleotides are TGCAGTGCTAGACTGGACTTGCAACCGACTAAGCGCTCCTACAATGAGCAGTTCTTC.

The chain couples TRBV10-3 to TRBJ2-3; D is ambiguous. The CDR3 length is 15 residues. The germline V gene has CDR1 ENHRY and CDR2 SYGVKD. Trimming left V 6 bases short and J 0 bases short, with 13 bases between. The CDR3 nucleotides are TGTGCCATCAGATCCCCGGGTACTAGCACAGATACGCAGTATTTT. It specifies CAIRSPGTSTDTQYF.

The chain uses TRBV7-2 and TRBJ2-7; D possibly corresponds to TRBD1 (6 bases). V gave up 4 bases and J gave up 2 bases, with 9 bases separating them. The length of the CDR3 is 13 residues. Per germline, CDR1 SGHTA and CDR2 FQGNSA. CDR3 amino acids: CASSYGTPYEQYF. The CDR3, as DNA: TGTGCCAGCAGCTACGGGACACCCTACGAGCAGTACTTC.

The chain is built from TRBV6-6 and TRBJ1-6; the match to TRBD1 covers 8 bases. Trimming cost V 6 bases and J 9 bases; bases outside gene matches: 13. Germline V gives CDR1 MNHNY, CDR2 SVGAGI (reference sequence). The CDR3 sequence is 16 residues long. The CDR3 protein is CASSSSDRGMSSPLHF. CDR3 coding DNA: TGTGCCAGCAGCTCCTCCGACAGGGGAATGAGTTCACCCCTCCACTTT.

The sample holds a few counts of this clonotype. The chain employs TRBV12-3 or TRBV12-4 and TRBJ1-1; no definite D call. CDR3 length: 13 amino acids. V lost 5 bases to trimming and J lost 5 bases, with 12 bases between them. CDR3 nucleotides: TGTGCCAGCAGTCCGCTGATGGGGACTGAAGCTTTCTTT. It specifies CASSPLMGTEAFF.

This clonotype was counted between two and nine times. The chain has TRBV5-1 and TRBJ2-5; D is perhaps TRBD1 or TRBD2 (5 bases each). Germline V gene lookup returns CDR1 SGHRS and CDR2 YFSETQ. V was trimmed by 5 bases and J by 4 bases, leaving 12 bases between them. The CDR3 runs 13 residues. In nucleotides, the CDR3 is TGCGCCAGCAGGTCCGGGGCGGCAGAGACCCAGTACTTC. This codes for CASRSGAAETQYF. The full variable domain, with the rest looked up from reference TRBV5-1 and TRBJ2-5, is KAGVTQTPRYLIKTRGQQVTLSCSPISGHRSVSWYQQTPGQGLQFLFEYFSETQRNKGNFPGRFSGRQFSNSRSEMNVSTLELGDSALYLCASRSGAAETQYFGPGTRLLVL.

The genes are TRBV27 and TRBJ2-2; TRBD2 matches 11 bases. Looked up from germline, CDR1 is MNHEY and CDR2 is SMNVEV (reference sequence). The CDR3 is 17 residues long. Trimming removed 1 base from V and 6 bases from J; junction bases left unmatched: 7. The CDR3 spells CASSLYRLAGGPGELFF. The CDR3 DNA sequence: TGTGCCAGCAGTTTATATCGCCTAGCGGGGGGCCCCGGGGAGCTGTTTTTT.

In the case of this clonotype: Germline is not matched at one junction end, which may reflect a read error. V is TRBV7-9 and J is TRBJ2-1; 8 bases are shared with TRBD2. CDR1 and CDR2 (germline): SEHNR, FQNEAQ (reference sequence). There are 14 residues in the CDR3. The CDR3 DNA sequence: TGTGCCGGCAGCTTTGCAAGCGGGGGTAATGAGCAGTTCTTC. Translation gives CAGSFASGGNEQFF.